The clone carrying this TCR beta chain was seen a handful of times. Its antigen is unidentified. Sequencing involved patients with CD8+CD57+ cell expansion previously shown by flow cytometry. Each patient carried a diagnosis of severe acquired aplastic anemia. No therapy was given to patients before blood sampling. The sample originates from a study of CD8+CD57+ T cells in acquired aplastic anemia. Turning to the study itself: Sorted CD4+ and CD8+ cell DNA averaged roughly 3.2 ug.

According to the study, genomic DNA was the template for TCR beta VDJ and CDR3 profiling. Using its own MiXCR run on the reads, TCRdb lists one record per CDR3 protein. The table lists 200,000 to 300,000 distinct CDR3 sequences, 65% to 90% of them singletons. Notes on the study in general: Found in both controls and patients were approximately 30 CD8+ CDR3 sequences.

The CDR3 runs 14 residues. Germline assignment: CDR1 SGHNT and CDR2 YENEEA. Trimming cost V 3 bases and J 6 bases, with 12 bases left between them. The sequenced sample consisted of sorted CD4+, CD8+, or CD8+CD57+ T cells (not recorded which) from PBMCs. The chain uses TRBV11-3 and TRBJ2-1; perhaps D is TRBD1 or TRBD2 (5 bases each). The clonotype originates from a human donor with aplastic anemia. CDR3 DNA sequence: TGTGCCAGCAGCTTGGAGAGGGGTGCCAATGAGCAGTTCTTC. It codes for CASSLERGANEQFF.